A selection of T cell receptor beta chains follows, all from one sample in a study of cytomegalovirus exposure and HLA in healthy donors. Method: immunoSEQ multiplex PCR; TCRdb's copy keeps in-frame clones and lacks some. Here the sample spans around 150,000 clones, around 74% being singletons. The sequencing sample was made of PBMCs. The receptors originated from a female donor in good health and CMV-seronegative. Both conserved end residues are part of each CDR3.

j_call v_call cdr3_aa
TRBJ2-3 TRBV4-2 CASSQALMASGGSTDTQYF
TRBJ1-1 TRBV5-1 CASSLADTEAFF
TRBJ2-1 TRBV30 CAWKQGSRHNEQFF
TRBJ1-5 TRBV6-1 CASSYPGNNQPQHF
TRBJ1-5 TRBV6-5 CASSLSGNANQPQHF
TRBJ1-5 TRBV2 CASSGGTGYYSNQPQHF
TRBJ2-7 TRBV11-2 CASSPGGVDEQYF
TRBJ2-6 TRBV19 CASSTEDSMAGANVLTF
TRBJ1-2 TRBV7-8 CASTGRTGFGYTF
TRBJ2-7 TRBV6-1 CASSGGQGPYEQYF
TRBJ1-4 TRBV28 CASSYGPGQGAPGQF
TRBJ2-1 TRBV7-2 CASSSTEGTKEFF
TRBJ2-4 TRBV14 CASSQDRALAHIQYF
TRBJ2-7 TRBV4-1 CASSQGAGSTPPREQYF
TRBJ2-5 TRBV30 CAWSVGGDQETQYF
TRBJ2-7 TRBV9 CASSPTGGVIHEQYF
TRBJ1-4 TRBV5-1 CASSLGTRVNEKLFF
TRBJ1-2 TRBV30 CAWSFRTLVGYGYTF
TRBJ1-1 TRBV10-3 CAISGTGDTEAFF
TRBJ1-1 TRBV7-3 CASSGRGGTEAFF
TRBJ2-1 TRBV5-4 CASSPLGGYNEQFF
TRBJ1-1 TRBV11-2 CASIPGQGSTEAFF
TRBJ2-1 TRBV5-1 CASSMSSGVYNEQFF
TRBJ1-1 TRBV6-1 CASNGLRGSNTEAFF
TRBJ2-1 TRBV5-1 CASSLLTGEPYNEQFF
TRBJ1-6 TRBV19 CASSPGTGGFGSPLHF
TRBJ2-5 TRBV5-1 CASSRGSGQETQYF
TRBJ1-2 TRBV7-9 CASSLGSGGNYGYTF
TRBJ2-3 TRBV9 CASIGGGTDTQYF
TRBJ2-2 TRBV12-5 CASLAGNTGELFF
TRBJ2-5 TRBV10-3 CAISPTSGQETQYF
TRBJ1-1 TRBV7-3 CASSLTGGSPEAFF
TRBJ2-1 TRBV2 CASSVRGAGNEQFF
TRBJ2-2 TRBV2 CASSRGGLAGTGELFF
TRBJ2-5 TRBV5-1 CASSLPTGPQETQYF
TRBJ2-7 TRBV4-1 CASSQGLASYEQYF
TRBJ2-5 TRBV5-1 CASSLRVEETQYF
TRBJ2-1 TRBV9 CASSPETGTSGSDEQFF
TRBJ2-1 TRBV5-8 CASSSGTGAYNEQFF
TRBJ1-1 TRBV7-8 CASSSPGGSTEAFF
TRBJ2-7 TRBV28 CASSGWGGSYEQYF
TRBJ1-2 TRBV30 CAWSVRWNRSRLPGGYTF
TRBJ1-2 TRBV5-1 CASSLLTGNYGYTF
TRBJ1-2 TRBV5-1 CASHRGSGNNYGYTF
TRBJ2-7 TRBV5-8 CASTPGDRSSYEQYF
TRBJ2-7 TRBV6-5 CASSAQLGTSDEQYF
TRBJ1-5 TRBV2 CASCYRGAFGQPQHF
TRBJ1-3 TRBV5-1 CASSEGWGNTIYF
TRBJ2-3 TRBV6-1 CASSELQGSPTDTQYF
TRBJ1-2 TRBV11-2 CASSRDRAYGYTF
TRBJ1-6 TRBV5-6 CASSPPGVYNSPLHF
TRBJ2-2 TRBV5-1 CASSFGFGNTGELFF
TRBJ1-1 TRBV5-5 CASSLGNRVVNTEAFF
TRBJ2-5 TRBV7-9 CASNSPQETQYF
TRBJ1-2 TRBV5-4 CASSLDTFIYGYTF